Included here is one TCR beta chain sequence, with context. This entry is derived from a study of CD8 T cells in Susac syndrome. With random hexamers, reverse transcription was performed on roughly 0.45 to 1 ug of RNA. TCRdb reprocessed the immunoSEQ multiplex PCR reads via MiXCR and lists one record per CDR3 protein. This table holds about 200,000 distinct CDR3 sequences, approximately 95% found once. Per germline, CDR1 SEHNR and CDR2 FQNEAQ (reference sequence). The CDR3 has 13 amino acids. Trimming shortened V by 5 bases and J by 4 bases, and 12 bases separated the two germline ends. The sequence was collected from a human donor with multiple sclerosis. The chain has TRBV7-9 and TRBJ2-7; D possibly corresponds to TRBD1 (6 bases). Sequenced input: CD4+ T cells from PBMCs. CDR3 loop: CASSGGPTYEQYF. CDR3 DNA: TGTGCCAGCAGCGGGGGCCCGACGTACGAGCAGTACTTC.